The text below deals with one TCR beta chain. Its antigen is not yet known. Per-nucleotide qualities are absent, and no much larger clonotype sits a single base away. Patients with a history of autoimmune disease or receiving systemic immunosuppression were excluded from the trial. In every dose cohort, peripheral blood was drawn for TCR sequencing at baseline, cycle 4 day 1, and cycle 7 day 1. Samples were obtained from an open-label, multicenter, first-in-human phase I dose-escalation trial of ivuxolimab. Adults with locally advanced or metastatic melanoma, renal cell, hepatocellular, or head and neck squamous cell carcinoma were enrolled in the trial. CD4+ and CD8+ T cells were sorted separately from peripheral blood before TCR sequencing. This sample is drawn from a study of OX40 agonist ivuxolimab in advanced cancers. In the study overall: Ivuxolimab was a fully human IgG2 agonistic monoclonal antibody targeting the costimulatory receptor OX40 (CD134). Intravenous ivuxolimab was administered to patients every 2 weeks at six dose levels: 0.01, 0.1, 0.3, 1.5, 3 and 10 mg/kg. Of the roughly 54 dose-escalation patients, hepatocellular carcinoma was present in about 20, melanoma in approximately 15, renal cell carcinoma in 9 and head and neck cancer in 9. The dose-escalation cohort was 82.7% male with a mean age of roughly 62 years, ranging from roughly 23 to 90. Prior anti-PD-1, anti-PD-L1 or anti-CTLA-4 therapy was permitted, and checkpoint inhibitors had been received by 30% to 40% of dose-escalation patients. Partial responses occurred in three dose-escalation patients, of whom one had hepatocellular carcinoma and two had cutaneous melanoma. Peripheral TCRbeta sequencing was intended to test whether TCR sequence diversity was altered and clonal T-cell expansion was caused by ivuxolimab. The paper reports the monotherapy dose-escalation portion (N of about 47 patients) of the phase I ivuxolimab trial.

Genomic DNA was extracted from sorted cells for sequencing of the TCRbeta CDR3 region. TCRbeta CDR3 regions were sequenced using the immunoSEQ Assay. TCRdb retrieved this table from immuneACCESS and kept in-frame rearrangements only. Not all clones are present; in checked studies, unresolved V genes account for under half, and no reason is known for the remainder. Across this sample there are about 94,000 clones, with around 90% seen only once. The top ten hold around 0.3% of the sample. Findings and caveats that apply to the study as a whole: Clonal expansion of both CD4+ and CD8+ blood T cells was observed from baseline to week 6 at doses 0.1 to 3.0 mg/kg. In the 0.1-3.0 mg/kg groups, partial responders had among the lowest normalized peripheral clonal expansion, particularly in CD8+ T cells. Low levels of normalized T-cell clonal expansion were also seen in some nonresponding patients. After ivuxolimab, expanded clones were on average more numerous among CD8+ T cells than among CD4+ T cells. Antigen specificity was not determined for the clonally expanded peripheral T cells.

V sheds 4 bases and J sheds 4 bases, leaving 9 bases between their ends. The CDR3 goes from the cysteine to the phenylalanine over 13 residues. The DNA shown is the 39-base CDR3, in frame from base 1. CDR1 SGHNT and CDR2 YYREEE are derived from the germline V gene (reference sequence). The sequence was obtained from an adult with an advanced solid tumor such as melanoma, head and neck, liver or kidney cancer. The chain is assembled from TRBV5-4 and TRBJ2-1; the D gene cannot be resolved reliably. Material: CD4+ or CD8+ T cells sorted from blood, obtained in a trial of the OX40 agonist ivuxolimab. DNA sequence: TGTGCCAGCAGCAAGACACAATACAATGAGCAGTTCTTC. Its product reads: CASSKTQYNEQFF.